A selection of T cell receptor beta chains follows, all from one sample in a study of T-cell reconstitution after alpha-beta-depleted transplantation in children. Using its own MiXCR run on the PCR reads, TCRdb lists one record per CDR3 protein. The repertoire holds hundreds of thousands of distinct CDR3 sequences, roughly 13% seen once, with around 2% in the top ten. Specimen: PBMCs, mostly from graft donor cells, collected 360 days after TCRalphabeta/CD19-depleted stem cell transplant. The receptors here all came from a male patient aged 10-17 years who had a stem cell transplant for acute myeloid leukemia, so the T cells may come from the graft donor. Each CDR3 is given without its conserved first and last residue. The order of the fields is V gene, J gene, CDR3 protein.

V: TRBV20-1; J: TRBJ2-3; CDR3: SEGSSGD
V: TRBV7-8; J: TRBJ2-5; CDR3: ASSPVAGEVGETQY
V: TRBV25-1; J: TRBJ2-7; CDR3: ASSESAGRYEQY
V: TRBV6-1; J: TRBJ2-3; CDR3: ASSGTSGYTDTQY
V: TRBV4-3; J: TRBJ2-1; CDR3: ASSHRDRGPNEQF
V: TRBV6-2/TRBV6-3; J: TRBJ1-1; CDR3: ASIPGQLNTEAF
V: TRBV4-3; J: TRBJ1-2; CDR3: ASSQEARKEGYT
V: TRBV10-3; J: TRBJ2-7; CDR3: AIWTAGSYEQY
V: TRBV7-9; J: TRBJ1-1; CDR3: ASSLEEMNTEAF
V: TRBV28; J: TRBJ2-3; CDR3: ASSFQSGASTDTQY
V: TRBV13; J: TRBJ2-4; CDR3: ASSLGGTSKAKNIQY
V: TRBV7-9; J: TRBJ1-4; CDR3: ASSSGQGMKKLF
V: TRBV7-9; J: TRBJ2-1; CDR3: ASRSTSGEPWDEQF